This T cell receptor (beta chain) originates from a study of sequential checkpoint blockade in melanoma. Germline V gene lookup returns CDR1 MNHGY and CDR2 SAAAGT. Unmatched junction bases numbered 7, after V lost 3 bases and J lost 0 bases. This CDR3 comprises 17 residues. The treatment was: randomized to nivolumab then ipilimumab (arm A) or the reverse (arm B). Some clones are missing from TCRdb's copy, which holds only in-frame ones; the method was immunoSEQ multiplex PCR. This table holds thousands of clones, roughly 27% found once. The material was tumor tissue (inferred from file names), obtained from a patient given nivolumab and ipilimumab in sequence. This sequence originates from a human donor with melanoma. This chain joins TRBV6-8 and TRBJ1-3, with TRBD1 matching over 8 bases. The CDR3 region has the DNA TGTGCCAGCAGTTATAACCGGGACAGGAGCTCTGGAAACACCATATATTTT. Translated, it gives CASSYNRDRSSGNTIYF.